The 21 T cell receptor beta chains below were found in one sample sequenced in a study of human versus mouse CDR3 diversity and MHC coevolution. Sequencing used immunoSEQ multiplex PCR; TCRdb keeps in-frame clones, though not all of them. The sample holds roughly 81,000 clones, around 93% seen once. Sequenced material: naive CD4+ T cells from blood. Specified subset: CD45RO-negative CD62L-positive naive CD4 T cells. The source of these receptors is a person aged 25 to 69 in good health.

The chain joins TRBV7-2 to TRBJ2-1; 13 positions match TRBD2. The CDR3 consists of 19 residues. Germline V lookup: CDR1 SGHTA, CDR2 FQGNSA. The ends lost 5 bases at V and 3 bases at J; junction bases unmatched: 13. The CDR3 spells CASSPHGQTSGRIYNEQFF. DNA of the CDR3: TGTGCCAGCAGCCCACACGGCCAGACTAGCGGGAGGATCTACAATGAGCAGTTCTTC.

V and J are TRBV19 and TRBJ2-5; 8 positions match TRBD2. V lost 5 bases and J lost 4; bases outside the gene matches: 9. The germline CDR1 and CDR2 sequences are LNHDA and SQIVND (reference sequence). The CDR3 is 15 amino acids. The CDR3 here is CASSPPGGGAETQYF. The CDR3 DNA reads as TGTGCCAGTAGTCCGCCGGGGGGGGGCGCAGAGACCCAGTACTTC.

The rearrangement uses TRBV4-1 and TRBJ2-7; D possibly corresponds to TRBD2 (6 bases). The CDR3 totals 14 residues. Per the germline V gene, CDR1 is MGHRA and CDR2 is YSYEKL. Trimming removed 5 bases from V and 7 bases from J, with 18 bases in between. CDR3 nucleotide sequence: TGCGCCAGCAGCACTCAGACCCGGGAGCGAGAGCAGTACTTC. This sequence encodes CASSTQTREREQYF.

The chain combines TRBV5-1 with TRBJ1-1, with D possibly being TRBD1 (6 bases). This CDR3 is 14 amino acids long. CDR1 and CDR2 (germline): SGHRS, YFSETQ. V lost 4 bases and J 4 bases, leaving 14 bases between the germline ends. In DNA form, the CDR3 reads TGCGCCAGCAGCCCCCCAGGGGCTGGCACTGAAGCTTTCTTT. Its protein is CASSPPGAGTEAFF. The entire variable domain, with the rest obtained from reference TRBV5-1 and TRBJ1-1, is as follows: KAGVTQTPRYLIKTRGQQVTLSCSPISGHRSVSWYQQTPGQGLQFLFEYFSETQRNKGNFPGRFSGRQFSNSRSEMNVSTLELGDSALYLCASSPPGAGTEAFFGQGTRLTVV.

This chain connects TRBV18 to TRBJ2-1, with D possibly TRBD2 on 5 matching bases. Germline-derived CDR1 and CDR2 are KGHSH and LQKENI. This CDR3 contains 14 residues. V lost 0 bases and J 10 bases, leaving 13 bases between the germline ends. The chain's CDR3 is CASSPPIGVREQFF. CDR3 DNA sequence: TGTGCCAGCTCACCACCGATCGGGGTCCGGGAGCAGTTCTTC.

The chain carries TRBV28 and TRBJ1-2; D call uncertain. V was pared by 6 bases and J by 7 bases, with 15 bases between. The CDR3 is 13 residues long. Germline CDR1 and CDR2: MDHEN and SYDVKM. CDR3 sequence (DNA): TGTGCCAGCAGCCCCGGCGGGAATTTTGGCTACACCTTC. This encodes CASSPGGNFGYTF.

This clone was found once. The CDR3 nucleotides are TGTGCCATCAGTGAAATGGGACAGGGGGCGAGTTTATACAATGAGCAGTTCTTC. As protein: CAISEMGQGASLYNEQFF. This rearrangement joins TRBV10-3 to TRBJ2-1; 12 bases map to TRBD1. The CDR3 runs to 18 residues. Germline CDR1 is ENHRY and CDR2 is SYGVKD. V was clipped by 3 bases and J by 4 bases; unmatched bases: 10.

This chain joins TRBV27 and TRBJ2-5, with D maybe TRBD2 (6 bases). Near its end, the DNA agrees better with TRBJ2-7, so the J call may be wrong. Germline V gene sequence: CDR1 MNHEY, CDR2 SMNVEV (reference sequence). The CDR3 is 14 amino acids. CDR3 nucleotides: TGTGCCAGCAGTTTTAAGACTAGCTCCTACGAGCAGTACTTC. Amino acids: CASSFKTSSYEQYF.

Regarding this clone: Additional DNA sequences in this sample encode the identical CDR3. The chain carries TRBV5-1 and TRBJ1-1; D is uncertain. Trimming shortened V by 0 bases and J by 1 base, and 7 bases separated the two germline ends. Germline lookup yields CDR1 SGHRS and CDR2 YFSETQ. The CDR3 totals 14 residues. CDR3 loop: CASSLDSTNTEAFF. In DNA, the CDR3 is TGCGCCAGCAGCTTGGACTCAACGAACACTGAAGCTTTCTTT.

CDR3 in amino acids: CASSDLRQGARGYTF. In DNA, the CDR3 is TGTGCCAGCAGTGACCTTCGACAGGGGGCGCGTGGCTACACCTTC. V is TRBV2 and J is TRBJ1-2; TRBD1 aligns across 10 bases. The CDR3 has 15 amino acids. V lost 3 bases to trimming and J lost 7 bases; unmatched junction nucleotides: 8. The germline CDR1 and CDR2 sequences are SNHLY and FYNNEI.

The rearrangement links TRBV30 to TRBJ1-3; a weak D match, TRBD1 (5 bases). Trimming removed 2 bases at V and 7 bases at J, with 18 bases between. The length of the CDR3 is 15 residues. Germline-derived CDR1 and CDR2 are GTSNPN and SVGIG (reference sequence). As DNA, the CDR3 is TGTGCCTGGAGTTGGGGGGGAGGGGAGTCGAACACCATATATTTT. The encoded protein is CAWSWGGGESNTIYF.

The V gene is TRBV18, the J gene TRBJ2-1; a weak D match, TRBD2 (5 bases). The CDR3 contains 13 residues. Germline loops: CDR1 KGHSH, CDR2 LQKENI. V lost 5 bases, J lost 10 bases, and 15 bases lay in between. In DNA form, the CDR3 reads TGTGCCAGCTCAAAAAATCAGGAGGACGAGCAGTTCTTC. Its protein is CASSKNQEDEQFF.

CDR3 nucleotides: TGTGCCAGCAGCCCCCAGACGAAGGAGAACTCCTACGAGCAGTACTTC. The encoded protein is CASSPQTKENSYEQYF. The chain recombines TRBV7-6 with TRBJ2-7, with D uncertain. With 5 bases removed from V and 0 bases from J, the gap between germline ends came to 17 bases. This CDR3 region has 16 residues. The germline V gene has CDR1 SGHVS and CDR2 FNYEAQ.

The rearrangement links TRBV7-8 to TRBJ2-1; 9 bases fit TRBD2. There are 16 residues in the CDR3. The V gene's germline CDR1 is SGHVS and CDR2 FQNEAQ. Trimming cost V 3 bases and J 0 bases; bases outside gene matches: 3. DNA of the CDR3: TGTGCCAGCAGCTTGGTTAGCGGGAGCTCCTACAATGAGCAGTTCTTC. Translated, it gives CASSLVSGSSYNEQFF.

The V and J genes are TRBV4-2 and TRBJ2-7; 9 bases map to TRBD2. Trimming removed 4 bases from V and 6 bases from J; junction bases left unmatched: 16. Germline loops: CDR1 LGHNA, CDR2 YNFKEQ. The CDR3 contains 17 residues. The CDR3 loop is CASSPLTLAGGVAEQYF. CDR3 nucleotides: TGTGCCAGCAGCCCACTTACTCTGGCGGGAGGGGTAGCCGAGCAGTACTTC.

This chain connects TRBV27 to TRBJ1-4, with TRBD1 as a possible D gene (5 bases). The CDR3 sequence is 15 residues long. V gave up 8 bases and J gave up 2 bases, with 15 bases separating them. Germline assignment: CDR1 MNHEY and CDR2 SMNVEV (reference sequence). The CDR3 region is CASRRGDGTNEKLFF. The CDR3 bases are TGTGCCAGCCGACGGGGGGATGGGACTAATGAAAAACTGTTTTTT.

The V gene is TRBV7-3, the J gene TRBJ1-2, with 8 bases lining up with TRBD1. Germline V lookup: CDR1 SGHTA, CDR2 FQGTGA. The junction had 5 bases not matched to a gene; V was cut back by 3 bases and J by 5 bases. This CDR3 contains 14 residues. The CDR3 DNA reads as TGTGCCAGCAGCTTGGGGACAGGACAATATGGCTACACCTTC. Amino acids: CASSLGTGQYGYTF.

This chain joins TRBV2 and TRBJ2-7; perhaps TRBD2 as D (6 bases). CDR3 length equals 15 residues. Trimming pared 0 bases from V and 3 bases from J, leaving 12 bases between. Germline CDR1 is SNHLY and CDR2 is FYNNEI. This chain's CDR3 is CASSEALAGSYEQYF. The CDR3 nucleotides are TGTGCCAGCAGTGAAGCGCTTGCGGGAAGCTACGAGCAGTACTTC.

This chain uses TRBV9 with TRBJ2-7; TRBD1 matches at 12 bases. The ends lost 4 bases at V and 4 bases at J; junction bases unmatched: 6. Germline-derived CDR1 and CDR2 are SGDLS and YYNGEE. The CDR3 has 15 residues. The CDR3 sequence is CASSPWDRGQYEQYF. The CDR3, as DNA: TGTGCCAGCAGCCCTTGGGACAGGGGGCAATACGAGCAGTACTTC.

This rearrangement joins TRBV7-3 to TRBJ2-5, with D possibly being TRBD2 (7 bases). The V gene lost 3 bases and the J gene lost 4 bases, with 15 bases spanning the gap. Germline V CDR1 and CDR2: SGHTA, FQGTGA. This CDR3 comprises 15 residues. The CDR3 protein is CASSFSRGAGETQYF. The DNA for the CDR3 is TGTGCCAGCAGCTTTTCTCGGGGGGCGGGAGAGACCCAGTACTTC.

This chain uses TRBV6-5 with TRBJ2-3; a possible D gene is TRBD2 (6 bases). V lost 2 bases and J lost 0, with 9 bases in between. Per the germline V gene, CDR1 is MNHEY and CDR2 is SVGAGI. The CDR3 runs 15 residues. The CDR3 DNA reads TGTGCCAGCAGTTACACCGGGACTAGCACAGATACGCAGTATTTT. Its protein product is CASSYTGTSTDTQYF.